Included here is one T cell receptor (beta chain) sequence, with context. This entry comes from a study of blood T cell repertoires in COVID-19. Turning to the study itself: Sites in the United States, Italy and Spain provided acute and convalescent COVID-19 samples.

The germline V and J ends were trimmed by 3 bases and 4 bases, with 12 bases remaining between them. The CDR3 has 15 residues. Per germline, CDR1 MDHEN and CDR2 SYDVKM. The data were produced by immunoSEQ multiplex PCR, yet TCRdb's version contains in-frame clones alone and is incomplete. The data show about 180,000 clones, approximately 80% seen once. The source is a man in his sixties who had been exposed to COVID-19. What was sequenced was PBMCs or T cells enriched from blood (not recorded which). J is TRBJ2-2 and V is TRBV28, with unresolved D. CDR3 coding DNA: TGTGCCAGCAGTTTGCGGTCCAGTTTCACCGGGGAGCTGTTTTTT. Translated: CASSLRSSFTGELFF.